This T cell receptor beta chain was documented in a study of blood T cell repertoires in COVID-19. Germline lookup yields CDR1 KGHSH and CDR2 LQKENI. This CDR3 has 13 residues. V trimming: 3 bases; J trimming: 7 bases; junction bases outside the gene matches: 2. Participants, about 18 to 90 years old, spanned fewer than 25 US areas. Participants reported their clinical history, and cohort assignment relied on those reports. Recovery among Cohort 3 donors was established by two negative PCRs, clearance, or symptom resolution. In the original analysis: The assay estimated nucleated cells by amplifying reference gene primers. Assay: immunoSEQ multiplex PCR; the TCRdb copy retains only in-frame clones and omits some. Clone size and the V and J calls come from that table; the DNA yielded D and trimming. The profile shows 230,000 or so clones, 80% to 85% of them singletons.

This chain links TRBV18 with TRBJ1-1; the match to TRBD1 covers 10 bases. The sample consisted of PBMCs or T cells enriched from blood (not recorded which). The sequence derives from a man aged 50 to 60 who had recovered from COVID-19. CDR3 bases: TGTGCCAGCTCACCCGGGACAGGGGATGAAGCTTTCTTT. Amino acids: CASSPGTGDEAFF.